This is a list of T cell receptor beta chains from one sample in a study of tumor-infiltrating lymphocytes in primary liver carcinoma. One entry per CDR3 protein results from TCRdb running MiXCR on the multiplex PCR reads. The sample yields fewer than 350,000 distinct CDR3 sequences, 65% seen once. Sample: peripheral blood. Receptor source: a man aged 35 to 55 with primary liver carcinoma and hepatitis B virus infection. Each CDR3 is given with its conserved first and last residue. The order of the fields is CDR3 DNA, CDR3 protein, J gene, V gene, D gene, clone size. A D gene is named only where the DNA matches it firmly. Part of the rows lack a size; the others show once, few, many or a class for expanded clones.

TGTGCCAGGAGCTTAAGTGGTGTTCTCACAGGGGAGCTGTTTTTT,CARSLSGVLTGELFF,TRBJ2-2,TRBV11-3,-,-
TGTGCCAGCAGCTTAGTCAGGGGACAGGGGGCACGGGAAAAACTGTTTTTT,CASSLVRGQGAREKLFF,TRBJ1-4,TRBV11-2,TRBD1,many
TGTGCCAGCAGTTCCGATCTTCGACAGGGCTGGGTGAGTAGCTCCTACAATGAGCAGTTCTTC,CASSSDLRQGWVSSSYNEQFF,TRBJ2-1,TRBV6-2/TRBV6-3,TRBD1,few
TGTGCCAGCACCCATCGGACAGGCTACAACACTGAAGCTCTCTTT,CASTHRTGYNTEALF,TRBJ1-1,TRBV14,TRBD1,-
TGTGCCAACAGCTTATCGCAGAGCTCCTACGAGCAGTACTTC,CANSLSQSSYEQYF,TRBJ2-7,TRBV11-2,-,-
TGTGCCAGCAATCACCGGGCGGGCGGCCAAGAGACCCAATACTTC,CASNHRAGGQETQYF,TRBJ2-5,TRBV6-5,-,-
TGTGCCAACAGTTCCGGGACAGGGGTAGAGCAGTACTTC,CANSSGTGVEQYF,TRBJ2-7,TRBV12-3/TRBV12-4,TRBD1,-
TGTGCCAGCAGCCGGACGGGCCAGCCCACTGAAGCTTTCTTT,CASSRTGQPTEAFF,TRBJ1-1,TRBV5-4,-,-
TGTGCCATCAGTGATGGGGGGCCTGGCACTGAAGCTTTCTTT,CAISDGGPGTEAFF,TRBJ1-1,TRBV10-3,-,few
TGCAGCGCCCCGGATGGCGGCCGGGTAGGAGAGTTGTTCTTC,CSAPDGGRVGELFF,TRBJ2-1,TRBV29-1,-,-
TGTGCCAGCACCAAGCACGGGGAAAAGCAGTACTTC,CASTKHGEKQYF,TRBJ2-7,TRBV28,-,-
TGTGCCAGCCAAAGGTACCGGGACACCGCACTTTACGAGCAGTACTTC,CASQRYRDTALYEQYF,TRBJ2-7,TRBV6-5,-,many
TGTGCCAGCGGACTAGCGGGAGAAACATATACGCAGTATTTT,CASGLAGETYTQYF,TRBJ2-3,TRBV6-1,TRBD2,-
TGTGCCAGCAGCTACACCGCCGACACTGAAGCTTTCTTT,CASSYTADTEAFF,TRBJ1-1,TRBV11-1,-,many
TGTGCCAGCAGCCCAAGGAGATTGGGAGATACGCAGTATTTT,CASSPRRLGDTQYF,TRBJ2-3,TRBV5-8,-,few
TGTGCCAGCAGTGCCGGGGGAGGGGGTTATCAGTACGAGCAGTACTTC,CASSAGGGGYQYEQYF,TRBJ2-7,TRBV7-9,-,many
TGTGCCAGCAGCGAACCCAGCGGGTGTAGCACCGGGGAGCTGTTTTTT,CASSEPSGCSTGELFF,TRBJ2-2,TRBV7-9,-,-
TGTGCCAGCAGCCCCACAACCGGGACAGGGCGCAATGAGCAGTTCTTC,CASSPTTGTGRNEQFF,TRBJ2-1,TRBV12-3/TRBV12-4,TRBD1,many
TGTGCCAACAGCTTGGGACCCGGGGTACCCTACGAGCAGTACTTC,CANSLGPGVPYEQYF,TRBJ2-7,TRBV5-4,-,-
TGTGCCAGCAACCTAGCGGGAGTGGGGGCCTTCAATGAGCAGTTCTTC,CASNLAGVGAFNEQFF,TRBJ2-1,TRBV6-2/TRBV6-3,TRBD2,once
TGTGCCAGCAGTTATTGGTCTTCCAGGACTAGCGGGATTCTCTCCTACGAGCAGTACTTC,CASSYWSSRTSGILSYEQYF,TRBJ2-7,TRBV6-2/TRBV6-3,TRBD2,few
TGTGCCGGCGGATCAAGAGGAAATAACTACGAGCAGTACTTC,CAGGSRGNNYEQYF,TRBJ2-7,TRBV11-1,-,-
TGTGCCAGCAGCCCTAAGACAGGGGAGAACACTCAAGCTTTCTTT,CASSPKTGENTQAFF,TRBJ1-1,TRBV5-4,TRBD1,-
TGTGCCAGCAGCGAGGGCCTACAAATCGGGCAGTTCTTC,CASSEGLQIGQFF,TRBJ2-1,TRBV5-4,-,-
TGTGCCAGCAGCCCTGGGGGTAACGGGAACCAAGAGATCCAGTACTTC,CASSPGGNGNQEIQYF,TRBJ2-5,TRBV11-3,-,-
TGTGTCAGCAGCTTCAGACAGGGGGCCGTTGAAGAGACCCGGTACTTC,CVSSFRQGAVEETRYF,TRBJ2-5,TRBV11-1,TRBD1,-
TGTGCCATCAGTTCCGTTGGACGGGATAATGAAAAACTGTTTTTT,CAISSVGRDNEKLFF,TRBJ1-4,TRBV6-6,-,once
TGCAGCGTCATCCGGGTCCCTGACTCTGGGGCCAACGTCCTGACTTTC,CSVIRVPDSGANVLTF,TRBJ2-6,TRBV29-1,-,many
TGCGCCAACAGCTTAAATCTCGATGTCACAGATACGCAGTATTTT,CANSLNLDVTDTQYF,TRBJ2-3,TRBV5-1,-,once
TGTGCCAGCAGCCAAGGGCCCACTGAAGCTTTCTTT,CASSQGPTEAFF,TRBJ1-1,TRBV6-5,-,-
TGTGCCAGCAGCTTTTGTCTCCAAGAGACCCACTACTTC,CASSFCLQETHYF,TRBJ2-5,TRBV11-2,-,-
TGCGACAGCAGCTTGGACACGCCGAACACTGAAGCTTTCTTT,CDSSLDTPNTEAFF,TRBJ1-1,TRBV5-1,-,-
TGTGCCTGTCGGGACTTCGATTACTATGGCTACACCTTC,CACRDFDYYGYTF,TRBJ1-2,TRBV6-1,-,-
TGTGCCAACAGCTTTTCGGGGACAGGGGGCGCCGGCGGGGAGCTGTTTTTT,CANSFSGTGGAGGELFF,TRBJ2-2,TRBV5-5,TRBD1,-
TGTGCCAGAAGCCCCCAGGGAGGGGAGTTGTTTTTT,CARSPQGGELFF,TRBJ2-2,TRBV11-2,TRBD2,-
TGTGCCAGCAGCCGGGGGGGGCCCTACGAGCAGTACTTC,CASSRGGPYEQYF,TRBJ2-7,TRBV6-5,TRBD2,many
TGTGCCAGCAGCCAGGCCCGGGGGGGAGGGTCTGAAACTTTCTTT,CASSQARGGGSETFF,TRBJ1-1,TRBV11-3,-,-
TGTGCTAGCAGCCTCACTAGCGGGAACTACGAGCAGTACTTC,CASSLTSGNYEQYF,TRBJ2-7,TRBV11-2,TRBD2,-
TGCGCCAGCAGCTTACAGGGATTAGGGACTAATGAAAAACTGTTTTTT,CASSLQGLGTNEKLFF,TRBJ1-4,TRBV5-1,-,-
TGTGCCATCAGCACGTCGACGGACTCCTACGAGCAGTACTTC,CAISTSTDSYEQYF,TRBJ2-7,TRBV12-3/TRBV12-4,-,-
TGTGTCAGCAGCTTAGATCGGGGTCTAGGTGAGAAACTGTTTTTT,CVSSLDRGLGEKLFF,TRBJ1-4,TRBV11-2,-,-
TGCGCCAGCAGCTTGTGGGACAGGGGCTCCGAACAGTACTTC,CASSLWDRGSEQYF,TRBJ2-7,TRBV5-1,TRBD1,-
TGTGCCAGCGGGGGTCTCGGGGGAACACCCCTCCACTTT,CASGGLGGTPLHF,TRBJ1-6,TRBV6-6,-,-
TGCGCCAGCAGCTTCACTGACCCAATCCCTTCAGATACGCAGTATTTT,CASSFTDPIPSDTQYF,TRBJ2-3,TRBV5-1,-,few
TGCAGCGTAGAAGAGCCCTACCCCTCTGTGGCCAACGTCCTGACTTTC,CSVEEPYPSVANVLTF,TRBJ2-6,TRBV29-1,-,-
TGTGTCAGCAGCCCGCGGGGACGGGCTGAGCAGTTCTTC,CVSSPRGRAEQFF,TRBJ2-1,TRBV11-2,-,-
TGTGCCATCAATGAGACCGCCGGGAGATTCGCAGATACGCAGTATTTT,CAINETAGRFADTQYF,TRBJ2-3,TRBV10-3,-,few
TGCAGTGCCAGGACAGGCACAGATACGCAGTATTTT,CSARTGTDTQYF,TRBJ2-3,TRBV20-1,-,-
TGTGCCAGCTCAATTAGCGGGAGGAGGACGAACACTGGGGAGCTGTTTTTT,CASSISGRRTNTGELFF,TRBJ2-2,TRBV7-2,TRBD2,-
TGCGCCAGCAGCTATGGACAGATAAGAGTGGCCGGGGAGCCGTTTTTT,CASSYGQIRVAGEPFF,TRBJ2-2,TRBV5-1,-,-
TGCGCCAGCAGCCAAGATCCAGGGAGACCTGAAGCTTTCTTT,CASSQDPGRPEAFF,TRBJ1-1,TRBV4-1,-,many
TGCAGCGTTTGGGGTATTCCGGGCACAGATACGCAGTATTTT,CSVWGIPGTDTQYF,TRBJ2-3,TRBV29-1,-,many
TGTGCCAGCAGCACCGCGTGGCCACAGGGAACGCAGTATTTT,CASSTAWPQGTQYF,TRBJ2-3,TRBV11-2,-,-
TGTGTCAGCAGCGCCGGGACATACTACGAGCAGTACTTC,CVSSAGTYYEQYF,TRBJ2-7,TRBV5-6,-,-